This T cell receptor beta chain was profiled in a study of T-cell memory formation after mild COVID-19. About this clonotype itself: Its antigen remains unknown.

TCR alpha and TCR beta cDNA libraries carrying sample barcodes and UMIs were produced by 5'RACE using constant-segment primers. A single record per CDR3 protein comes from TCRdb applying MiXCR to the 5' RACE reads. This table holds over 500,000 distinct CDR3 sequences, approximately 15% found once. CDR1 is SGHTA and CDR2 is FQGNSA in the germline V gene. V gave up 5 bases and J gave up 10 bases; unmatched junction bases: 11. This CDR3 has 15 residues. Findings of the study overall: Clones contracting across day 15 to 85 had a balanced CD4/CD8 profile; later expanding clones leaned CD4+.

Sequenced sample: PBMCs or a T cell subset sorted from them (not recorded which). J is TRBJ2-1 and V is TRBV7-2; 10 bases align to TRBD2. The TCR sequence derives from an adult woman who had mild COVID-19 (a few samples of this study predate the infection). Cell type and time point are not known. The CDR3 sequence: CASSPRASGGLEQFF. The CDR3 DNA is TGTGCCAGCAGCCCCCGGGCTAGCGGGGGTTTGGAGCAGTTCTTC.